The 21 T cell receptor beta chains below come from one sample, sequenced in a study of blood T cell repertoires in COVID-19. Only in-frame clones appear in the TCRdb table, and some are missing; sequencing was by immunoSEQ multiplex PCR. The data contain a few hundred thousand clones, around 89% of them singletons. The sequencing sample was made of peripheral blood. All receptors come from a man aged 55 to 70 who had recovered from COVID-19.

The V call is TRBV9, the J call TRBJ1-1; 7 positions agree with TRBD1. The V and J ends lost 3 bases and 10 bases, in that order; junction bases with no gene match: 6. Germline V gene sequence: CDR1 SGDLS, CDR2 YYNGEE. The CDR3 runs to 12 residues. CDR3: CASSAGTARAFF. Written as DNA, the CDR3 is TGTGCCAGCAGCGCTGGGACAGCACGAGCTTTCTTT.

J is TRBJ2-7 and V is TRBV5-1; 8 nucleotides line up with TRBD1. The V and J ends lost 1 base and 4 bases, in that order; junction bases with no gene match: 4. Per the germline V gene, CDR1 is SGHRS and CDR2 is YFSETQ. The CDR3 is 14 amino acids. The CDR3 here is CASSLSRGRYEQYF. The DNA for the CDR3 is TGCGCCAGCAGCTTGAGCAGGGGGCGTTACGAGCAGTACTTC.

The rearrangement links TRBV19 to TRBJ2-7, with 7 bases identical to TRBD1. V was clipped by 4 bases and J by 3 bases; unmatched bases: 6. CDR1 is LNHDA and CDR2 is SQIVND in the germline V gene (reference sequence). The length of the CDR3 is 14 residues. CDR3 nucleotide sequence: TGTGCCAGTAGTAGCCGGGACAGATACTACGAGCAGTACTTC. Translating it yields CASSSRDRYYEQYF.

The genes are TRBV3-1 (or the pseudogene TRBV3-2) and TRBJ1-2; the D gene is possibly TRBD1 (6 bases). V lost 3 bases to trimming and J lost 8 bases, with 13 bases between them. The CDR3 is 13 residues long. Looked up from germline, CDR1 is LGHDT and CDR2 is YNNKEL (reference sequence). DNA of the CDR3: TGTGCCAGCAGCCACGGGACAAGTCGGGGCTACACCTTC. Amino acids: CASSHGTSRGYTF.

J is TRBJ2-6 and V is TRBV6-5; D may be TRBD2 (5 bases). Germline-derived CDR1 and CDR2 are MNHEY and SVGAGI. Between the trimmed V and J ends, which lost 7 bases and 3 bases, there was a span of 7 bases. CDR3 size: 13 residues. The CDR3 is CASTSSGANVLTF. CDR3 sequence (DNA): TGTGCCAGCACTAGCAGTGGGGCCAACGTCCTGACTTTC.

The J gene is TRBJ1-3, the V gene TRBV27; TRBD1 aligns across 7 bases. The CDR3 is 17 residues long. Trimming removed 4 bases from V and 0 bases from J; junction bases left unmatched: 9. Germline V gene lookup returns CDR1 MNHEY and CDR2 SMNVEV (reference sequence). CDR3 loop: CASSSRQGPRSGNTIYF. DNA for the CDR3: TGTGCCAGCAGTTCTCGACAGGGTCCTCGCTCTGGAAACACCATATATTTT.

This chain's CDR3 is CAISPTGFGYTF. The CDR3 coding sequence is TGTGCCATCAGTCCCACAGGGTTTGGCTACACCTTC. The chain links TRBV10-3 to TRBJ1-2, with D perhaps TRBD1 (6 bases). Per the germline V gene, CDR1 is ENHRY and CDR2 is SYGVKD. The CDR3 consists of 12 residues. The V end was cut by 5 bases, the J end by 7 bases, with 11 bases between.

The chain has TRBV7-3 and TRBJ2-1; 7 bases line up with TRBD2. Trimming took 11 bases from V and 8 from J; bases not matched to a gene: 15. Germline CDR1 SGHTA, CDR2 FQGTGA. The CDR3 has 14 residues. Written as DNA, the CDR3 is TGTGCCTCGAAAGTGGGAGGGGCGGGGGATGAGCAGTTCTTC. Its protein is CASKVGGAGDEQFF.

The chain carries TRBV6-5 and TRBJ2-7, with 9 bases identical to TRBD2. Trimming at V came to 11 bases and at J to 4 bases, leaving 9 bases not matched to a gene. The CDR3 loop spans 13 amino acids. Germline-derived CDR1 and CDR2 are MNHEY and SVGAGI. CDR3 coding DNA: TGTGCCTGCCCAATAGCGGGGGATTACGAGCAGTACTTC. Amino acids: CACPIAGDYEQYF.

This chain joins TRBV10-3 and TRBJ1-6; no definite D call. Germline lookup yields CDR1 ENHRY and CDR2 SYGVKD. Trimming removed 6 bases from V and 7 bases from J, with 10 bases in between. The CDR3 extends over 13 amino acids. Written as DNA, the CDR3 is TGTGCCATCAGCCCCGGCGGGAATTCACCCCTCCACTTT. Protein product: CAISPGGNSPLHF.

V and J are TRBV18 and TRBJ2-1, with TRBD2 identical over 9 bases. Germline V gene lookup returns CDR1 KGHSH and CDR2 LQKENI. The CDR3 is made up of 14 amino acids. J was trimmed by 4 bases and V by 8 bases; bases with no gene match: 6. This chain's CDR3 is CASAGGTAYNEQFF. CDR3 in DNA: TGTGCCAGCGCGGGGGGGACAGCTTACAATGAGCAGTTCTTC.

The chain employs TRBV12-3 or TRBV12-4 and TRBJ2-3; maybe TRBD2 (6 bases). CDR3 length: 12 residues. Trimming shortened V by 3 bases and J by 14 bases, and 15 bases separated the two germline ends. CDR3 sequence reads: CASSFGVLGGYF. The DNA for the CDR3 is TGTGCCAGCAGTTTTGGGGTCCTCGGGGGGTATTTT.

This clone was seen a few times. The V call is TRBV19, the J call TRBJ1-4; D uncertain. Germline V gives CDR1 LNHDA, CDR2 SQIVND (reference sequence). The CDR3 has 12 residues. The V and J ends lost 11 bases and 7 bases respectively, with 14 bases between them. The CDR3 DNA follows: TGTGCCCCAACCTCACATTGTGAAAAACTGTTTTTT. Translation gives CAPTSHCEKLFF.

V and J are TRBV11-2 and TRBJ1-2, with a weak D call TRBD1 (6 bases). This CDR3 is 16 amino acids long. From germline, CDR1 is SGHAT and CDR2 FQNNGV. Trimming cost V 0 bases and J 4 bases, with 15 bases left between them. In DNA form, the CDR3 reads TGTGCCAGCAGCTTAGATGGATCGGGACAAATCTATGGCTACACCTTC. The encoded protein is CASSLDGSGQIYGYTF.

The J gene is TRBJ2-5, the V gene TRBV30; 7 bases line up with TRBD1. Trimming at V came to 5 bases and at J to 2 bases, leaving 5 bases not matched to a gene. The CDR3 covers 13 residues. Germline V gene lookup returns CDR1 GTSNPN and CDR2 SVGIG (reference sequence). The CDR3 nucleotides read TGTGCCTGGCGAGGGACAGATCAAGAGACCCAGTACTTC. Residues: CAWRGTDQETQYF.

This chain uses TRBV30 with TRBJ1-1, with 8 nucleotides matching TRBD1. There are 17 residues in the CDR3. Trimming took 4 bases from V and 1 from J; bases not matched to a gene: 14. CDR1 and CDR2 (germline): GTSNPN, SVGIG (reference sequence). CDR3 region: CAWIPGGTRTWNTEAFF. In DNA, the CDR3 is TGTGCCTGGATACCAGGGGGCACCCGAACCTGGAACACTGAAGCTTTCTTT.

CDR3 region: CASSLTGSDTIYF. CDR3 bases: TGTGCCAGCAGCTTGACAGGGTCGGACACCATATATTTT. The gene calls are TRBV7-3 and TRBJ1-3, with 7 bases aligning to TRBD1. CDR3 length equals 13 residues. CDR1 is SGHTA, CDR2 FQGTGA, per germline. The trim removed 3 bases at V and 8 bases at J, leaving 4 bases unmatched.

The CDR3 DNA follows: TGTGCCAGTAGTATAGGGGCAGCTAACTATGGCTACACCTTC. Protein sequence: CASSIGAANYGYTF. V and J are TRBV19 and TRBJ1-2; D uncertain. Germline CDR1 reads LNHDA; CDR2 reads SQIVND (reference sequence). The length of the CDR3 is 14 residues. Trimming removed 1 base from V and 0 bases from J, with 6 bases in between.

Worth noting for this clone: In the same sample, other DNA sequences code for this CDR3. The V call is TRBV18, the J call TRBJ2-5, with 15 bases matching TRBD2. Germline loops: CDR1 KGHSH, CDR2 LQKENI. CDR3 length: 17 residues. With V trimmed by 2 bases and J by 2 bases, 3 bases remained unmatched. The CDR3 reads CASSPGTSGGFQETQYF. The CDR3 coding sequence is TGTGCCAGCTCACCAGGGACTAGCGGGGGGTTTCAAGAGACCCAGTACTTC.

Concerning this clone itself: Other DNA variants within this sample encode the same CDR3. CDR3 in DNA: TGTGCCAGCAGCGCGTCCTACAATGAGCAGTTCTTC. This translates into CASSASYNEQFF. The chain recombines TRBV9 with TRBJ2-1; no definite D call. The V gene's germline CDR1 is SGDLS and CDR2 YYNGEE. Trimming removed 3 bases at V and 1 base at J, with 2 bases between. This CDR3 region has 12 residues. Supplemented by reference TRBV9 and TRBJ2-1, the full variable domain reads DSGVTQTPKHLITATGQRVTLRCSPRSGDLSVYWYQQSLDQGLQFLIQYYNGEERAKGNILERFSAQQFPDLHSELNLSSLELGDSALYFCASSASYNEQFFGPGTRLTVL.

The chain couples TRBV2 to TRBJ2-7; possible D gene TRBD2, 6 bases. The CDR3 extends over 13 amino acids. V was clipped by 6 bases and J by 3 bases, with 12 bases between them. The germline V gene encodes CDR1 SNHLY and CDR2 FYNNEI. The CDR3 reads CASRDPGVYEQYF. CDR3 coding DNA: TGTGCCAGCAGGGACCCGGGGGTCTACGAGCAGTACTTC.